This passage covers 27 T cell receptor beta chains from one sample sequenced in a study of blood T cell repertoires in COVID-19. Here immunoSEQ multiplex PCR was the method, and the copy in TCRdb shows in-frame clones only, minus some. The table shows around 250,000 clones, with approximately 89% occurring only once. The sequenced sample was peripheral blood. These receptors originate from a woman in her seventies with COVID-19, enrolled during active disease.

In its sample, this clone was seen once. The chain carries TRBV19 and TRBJ2-2, with 8 bases aligning to TRBD2. The CDR3 runs to 15 residues. CDR1 is LNHDA and CDR2 is SQIVND in the germline V gene (reference sequence). With V trimmed by 3 bases and J by 4 bases, 4 bases remained unmatched. The CDR3 sequence is CASSIFAGGTGELFF. The CDR3 coding sequence is TGTGCCAGTAGTATTTTCGCGGGAGGCACCGGGGAGCTGTTTTTT. The variable domain in full, with the rest retrieved from reference TRBV19 and TRBJ2-2, is DGGITQSPKYLFRKEGQNVTLSCEQNLNHDAMYWYRQDPGQGLRLIYYSQIVNDFQKGDIAEGYSVSREKKESFPLTVTSAQKNPTAFYLCASSIFAGGTGELFFGEGSRLTVL.

The chain is built from TRBV11-3 and TRBJ2-7; 7 bases map to TRBD1. This CDR3 contains 15 residues. Trimming took 4 bases from V and 9 from J; bases not matched to a gene: 15. The germline V gene has CDR1 SGHNT and CDR2 YENEEA. The CDR3 here is CASSSNADRVSGQYF. CDR3 DNA sequence: TGTGCCAGCAGCTCAAACGCTGACAGGGTATCGGGGCAGTACTTC.

The chain has TRBV12-3 or TRBV12-4 and TRBJ1-5; no clear D. The CDR3 runs to 13 residues. The V end was cut by 6 bases, the J end by 7 bases, with 13 bases between. DNA for the CDR3: TGTGCCAGCAGCCCATCAGCGGACCAGCCCCAGCATTTT. Translating gives CASSPSADQPQHF.

The chain links TRBV19 to TRBJ1-5; possibly TRBD1 for D (6 bases). With 5 bases removed from V and 1 base from J, the gap between germline ends came to 9 bases. The CDR3 is 14 amino acids. Germline-derived CDR1 and CDR2 are LNHDA and SQIVND (reference sequence). The CDR3 DNA follows: TGTGCCAGTAGTCCCGGGACAAGCAATCAGCCCCAGCATTTT. It codes for CASSPGTSNQPQHF.

CDR3 nucleotides: TGTGCCAGCAGCCGGGGACAGACCGACGATGGCTACACCTTC. Its protein is CASSRGQTDDGYTF. The rearrangement uses TRBV4-2 and TRBJ1-2; 7 bases are a match to TRBD1. The CDR3 sequence is 14 residues long. Germline CDR1 and CDR2: LGHNA and YNFKEQ. V trimming: 4 bases; J trimming: 6 bases; junction bases outside the gene matches: 8.

V and J are TRBV6-5 and TRBJ1-1; the D is unclear. CDR3 length equals 11 residues. The V end lost 5 bases, the J end lost 7 bases, and 8 bases lay between the germline ends. Germline CDR1 is MNHEY and CDR2 is SVGAGI. CDR3 in amino acids: CASSRAGEAFF. Written as DNA, the CDR3 is TGTGCCAGCAGTCGGGCGGGTGAAGCTTTCTTT.

The rearrangement uses TRBV28 and TRBJ1-1, with D hard to call. With 7 bases removed from V and 2 bases from J, the gap between germline ends came to 14 bases. CDR1 and CDR2 from the germline V gene are MDHEN and SYDVKM. The CDR3 contains 14 residues. The CDR3 sequence: CASTPGQPNTEAFF. The DNA of the CDR3 is TGTGCCAGCACCCCTGGGCAGCCAAACACTGAAGCTTTCTTT.

The chain combines TRBV30 with TRBJ1-3, with D unresolved. Trimming left V 0 bases short and J 7 bases short, with 4 bases between. This CDR3 contains 11 residues. Per the germline V gene, CDR1 is GTSNPN and CDR2 is SVGIG (reference sequence). The CDR3 nucleotides read TGTGCCTGGAGTGTATCTAACACCATATATTTT. It translates to CAWSVSNTIYF.

V gene TRBV27 combines with J gene TRBJ1-2, with a weak D call TRBD1 (6 bases). Trimming pared 5 bases from V and 4 bases from J, leaving 17 bases between. The CDR3 runs 15 residues. The germline V gene encodes CDR1 MNHEY and CDR2 SMNVEV (reference sequence). The CDR3 protein is CASSPRQAEAYGYTF. CDR3 DNA sequence: TGTGCCAGCAGTCCCCGACAGGCCGAAGCCTATGGCTACACCTTC.

Comment on this clone: This sample includes further DNA sequences coding for the same CDR3. The genes are TRBV5-1 and TRBJ1-1; no definite D call. V lost 5 bases, J lost 1 base, and 6 bases lay in between. In germline, CDR1 is SGHRS, CDR2 YFSETQ. CDR3 length: 12 residues. Written as DNA, the CDR3 is TGCGCCAGCAGTCGGGGGAACACTGAAGCTTTCTTT. Translation: CASSRGNTEAFF.

The chain recombines TRBV3-1 (or the pseudogene TRBV3-2) with TRBJ1-2, with D perhaps matching TRBD1 (6 bases). V lost 7 bases and J 5 bases, leaving 23 bases between the germline ends. The CDR3 consists of 16 residues. Germline CDR1 LGHDT, CDR2 YNNKEL (reference sequence). CDR3 residues: CASTAADRGASYGYTF. For the CDR3, the DNA is TGTGCCAGCACCGCGGCGGATCGGGGGGCGTCTTATGGCTACACCTTC.

This rearrangement joins TRBV20-1 to TRBJ1-1; a weak D match, TRBD1 (6 bases). The CDR3 runs to 14 residues. Trimming took 3 bases from V and 4 from J, leaving 15 bases between them. Germline V gene lookup returns CDR1 DFQATT and CDR2 SNEGSKA (reference sequence). CDR3 DNA: TGCAGTGCTAGTGCAGGGGCCGGATCCACTGAAGCTTTCTTT. It translates to CSASAGAGSTEAFF.

This chain joins TRBV5-4 and TRBJ2-7; 9 nucleotides line up with TRBD2. Germline V gives CDR1 SGHNT, CDR2 YYREEE (reference sequence). V was pared by 4 bases and J by 4 bases, with 9 bases of the junction left unmatched. This CDR3 spans 15 amino acids. The CDR3 region is CASSLGGRALYEQYF. In DNA, the CDR3 is TGTGCCAGCAGCCTCGGCGGGAGGGCCCTATACGAGCAGTACTTC.

The V and J genes are TRBV18 and TRBJ1-1; D is unclear. The CDR3 sequence is 12 residues long. Trimming took off 6 bases at V and 4 bases at J, with 9 bases between the two ends. Germline lookup yields CDR1 KGHSH and CDR2 LQKENI. The CDR3 protein is CASSLSITEAFF. The CDR3 DNA sequence: TGTGCCAGCTCCCTTTCTATCACTGAAGCTTTCTTT.

The chain joins TRBV7-6 to TRBJ2-3; 10 bases agree with TRBD1. Unmatched junction bases numbered 13, after V lost 5 bases and J lost 8 bases. Germline lookup yields CDR1 SGHVS and CDR2 FNYEAQ. The CDR3 length is 16 residues. The CDR3 bases are TGTGCCAGCAGCCAAACGCCGGGACAGGGGCGGAGTACGCAGTATTTT. Translating it yields CASSQTPGQGRSTQYF.

The chain couples TRBV7-2 to TRBJ2-7, with D possibly matching TRBD2 (5 bases). Germline lookup yields CDR1 SGHTA and CDR2 FQGNSA. Trimming left V 3 bases short and J 7 bases short, with 16 bases between. The CDR3 is made up of 14 amino acids. The CDR3 coding sequence is TGTGCCAGCAGCTTTTTGGGAACCTCGGGGGAGCAGTACTTC. Protein: CASSFLGTSGEQYF.

The chain couples TRBV5-1 to TRBJ2-3, with D possibly TRBD2 on 5 matching bases. The V gene lost 5 bases and the J gene lost 5 bases, with 21 bases spanning the gap. Germline loops: CDR1 SGHRS, CDR2 YFSETQ. The CDR3 has 16 residues. CDR3 DNA sequence: TGCGCCAGCAGGGCTTGGCGGGCTCAAACGGGAGATACGCAGTATTTT. Residues: CASRAWRAQTGDTQYF.

The chain uses TRBV30 and TRBJ2-5; D possibly corresponds to TRBD1 (5 bases). The CDR3 has 15 amino acids. CDR1 GTSNPN and CDR2 SVGIG come from the germline V gene (reference sequence). V was trimmed by 0 bases and J by 5 bases, leaving 16 bases between them. The CDR3 sequence: CAWSVQGDFGETQYF. The CDR3 DNA reads TGTGCCTGGAGTGTCCAGGGTGACTTTGGGGAGACCCAGTACTTC.

There are a few counts of this clone. The chain is built from TRBV5-1 and TRBJ1-1; 7 bases line up with TRBD1. Germline V gene lookup returns CDR1 SGHRS and CDR2 YFSETQ. CDR3 size: 15 residues. After removal of 3 bases from V and 1 base from J, the junction contained 6 bases not matched to a gene. The CDR3 loop reads CASSSETGTNTEAFF. The CDR3 DNA is TGCGCCAGCAGCTCCGAGACAGGGACGAACACTGAAGCTTTCTTT. Supplemented by reference TRBV5-1 and TRBJ1-1, the full variable domain reads KAGVTQTPRYLIKTRGQQVTLSCSPISGHRSVSWYQQTPGQGLQFLFEYFSETQRNKGNFPGRFSGRQFSNSRSEMNVSTLELGDSALYLCASSSETGTNTEAFFGQGTRLTVV.

V and J are TRBV29-1 and TRBJ2-5; 9 bases fit TRBD2. The CDR3 covers 15 residues. Germline CDR1 is SQVTM and CDR2 is ANQGSEA. V trimming: 1 base; J trimming: 5 bases; junction bases outside the gene matches: 8. The CDR3 DNA reads TGCAGCGTTGAAGGGGGTAGCGGGAGTATGGAGACCCAGTACTTC. Translated, it gives CSVEGGSGSMETQYF.

In its sample, this clone was seen once. The chain carries TRBV27 and TRBJ1-1; unclear D gene. V was shortened by 9 bases and J by 4 bases, with 9 bases between the two germline ends. Germline values: CDR1 MNHEY, CDR2 SMNVEV (reference sequence). CDR3 length: 11 amino acids. The DNA for the CDR3 is TGTGCCAGTGGGCCCGCCACTGAAGCTTTCTTT. It specifies CASGPATEAFF.

The J gene is TRBJ2-7, the V gene TRBV7-9; unclear D gene. The V end lost 5 bases, the J end lost 3 bases, and 11 bases lay between the germline ends. From germline, CDR1 is SEHNR and CDR2 FQNEAQ (reference sequence). This CDR3 has 13 amino acids. CDR3 nucleotide sequence: TGTGCCAGCAGCCGCGATTCGAGCTACGAGCAGTACTTC. It is translated as CASSRDSSYEQYF. Filled out from reference TRBV7-9 and TRBJ2-7, the complete variable domain reads DTGVSQNPRHKITKRGQNVTFRCDPISEHNRLYWYRQTLGQGPEFLTYFQNEAQLEKSRLLSDRFSAERPKGSFSTLEIQRTEQGDSAMYLCASSRDSSYEQYFGPGTRLTVT.

This clone was found many times. The chain uses TRBV30 and TRBJ2-1; possible D gene TRBD1, 6 bases. V was trimmed by 0 bases and J by 1 base, leaving 13 bases between them. The germline gives CDR1 GTSNPN, CDR2 SVGIG (reference sequence). The CDR3 spans 16 residues. CDR3 sequence reads: CAWSVRGRGSYNEQFF. The CDR3 nucleotides read TGTGCCTGGAGTGTACGAGGCAGGGGATCCTACAATGAGCAGTTCTTC.

J is TRBJ2-3 and V is TRBV6-1, with TRBD2 identical over 9 bases. The CDR3 loop spans 17 amino acids. Germline V gene sequence: CDR1 MNHNS, CDR2 SASEGT. Trimming at V came to 3 bases and at J to 0 bases, leaving 7 bases not matched to a gene. The CDR3 nucleotides are TGTGCCAGCAGTGAGTTCCCTAGCGGGGTGAGCACAGATACGCAGTATTTT. This translates into CASSEFPSGVSTDTQYF.

The gene calls are TRBV9 and TRBJ1-1; D gene ambiguous. Germline V gives CDR1 SGDLS, CDR2 YYNGEE. Trimming took off 0 bases at V and 1 base at J, with 13 bases between the two ends. The CDR3 runs 16 residues. CDR3 sequence reads: CASSVGVTSSNTEAFF. CDR3 sequence (DNA): TGTGCCAGCAGCGTAGGCGTGACATCATCGAACACTGAAGCTTTCTTT.

J is TRBJ2-3 and V is TRBV3-1 (or the pseudogene TRBV3-2); TRBD1 is a possible D gene (5 bases). The CDR3 loop spans 14 amino acids. V was shortened by 6 bases and J by 4 bases, with 14 bases between the two germline ends. CDR1 is LGHDT, CDR2 YNNKEL, per germline (reference sequence). The CDR3 sequence: CASRKVGVSDTQYF. The CDR3, as DNA: TGTGCCAGCAGAAAGGTAGGGGTTTCAGATACGCAGTATTTT.

This clone was seen just once. This rearrangement joins TRBV11-2 to TRBJ2-1; possibly TRBD1 for D (6 bases). There are 15 residues in the CDR3. Trimming shortened V by 1 base and J by 9 bases, and 16 bases separated the two germline ends. The germline gives CDR1 SGHAT, CDR2 FQNNGV. The CDR3 DNA sequence: TGTGCCAGCAGCTTAGCCCCGGACAGAGGGACTGAGCAGTTCTTC. Protein: CASSLAPDRGTEQFF.